This T cell receptor (beta chain) came from a study of cytomegalovirus exposure and HLA in healthy donors. Study-wide results and limits: Analyses of presence and absence presupposed an approximately uniform sequencing depth across donors.

CDR1 is SQVTM, CDR2 ANQGSEA, per germline. The CDR3 is 13 amino acids. The germline V and J ends were trimmed by 7 bases and 4 bases, with 16 bases remaining between them. In its sample, this clone was seen once. Antigen: not known. While unrecorded immune exposures were likely, the donors were nominally healthy when sampled. PCR primers comprised 60 Vbeta and 13 Jbeta primers. Sequencing was performed with immunoSEQ multiplex PCR; in TCRdb, only in-frame clones are kept and a portion is missing. The sample yields just over 150,000 clones, about 86% seen once. The TCR comes from a woman aged 18-29 years in good health and CMV-seronegative. Sequences were obtained from PBMCs. The rearrangement uses TRBV29-1 and TRBJ2-5; a possible D gene is TRBD1 (5 bases). The CDR3 here is CSAPDQGTETQYF. CDR3 in DNA: TGCAGCGCCCCCGACCAGGGCACAGAGACCCAGTACTTC.